In its sample, the clone carrying this TCR beta chain was seen many times. The data were obtained in a study of T-cell reconstitution after alpha-beta-depleted transplantation in children. The CDR3 consists of 10 residues. Germline values: CDR1 SQVTM, CDR2 ANQGSEA. V was trimmed by 7 bases and J by 6 bases, leaving 10 bases between them. Unique molecular identifiers were incorporated when the TCRbeta library was constructed. TCRdb re-called the PCR reads through MiXCR, storing one row per CDR3 protein. The repertoire includes fewer than 550,000 distinct CDR3 sequences, roughly 10% of them detected once, and 12% to 15% sits in the top ten.

J is TRBJ2-7 and V is TRBV29-1; D assignment may be TRBD1 or TRBD2 (5 bases each). The receptor's source is a female patient aged 2-9 years who had a stem cell transplant for aplastic anemia, so the T cells may come from the graft donor. The sequencing used PBMCs, mostly from graft donor cells, collected 180 days after TCRalphabeta/CD19-depleted stem cell transplant. CDR3 in DNA: TGCAGCGCCGAGGGGCGCGAGCAGTACTTC. Its protein is CSAEGREQYF.